This T cell receptor (beta chain) came from a study of tumor-infiltrating lymphocytes in primary liver carcinoma. Investigators took RNA and DNA out together from 20-30 mg of unsorted bulk tissue. This clonotype was seen only a few times. Total RNA (approximately 500 ng) served as template for TCR beta cDNA synthesis primed by a constant-region primer. Slightly modified ARM-PCR, run as three nested multiplex PCR rounds, produced the TCR beta libraries. TRBV1-TRBV30 forward primers paired with a C-beta reverse primer drove the first two PCR rounds, about 11 cycles each. One entry per CDR3 protein, called by TCRdb with MiXCR from the multiplex PCR reads. Of over 100,000 distinct CDR3 sequences in the sample, approximately 68% were seen once. Germline V gene sequence: CDR1 SGDLS, CDR2 YYNGEE. CDR3 length equals 14 residues. V lost 6 bases to trimming and J lost 2 bases, with 14 bases between them.

The genes are TRBV9 and TRBJ2-5; possibly TRBD1 for D (6 bases). The receptor's source is a woman aged 55-75 years with primary liver carcinoma and hepatitis B virus infection. The material sequenced was tumor-adjacent normal liver tissue. The CDR3, as DNA: TGTGCCAGCAATATGGGGGCCGGACAAGAGACCCAGTACTTC. Translated: CASNMGAGQETQYF.